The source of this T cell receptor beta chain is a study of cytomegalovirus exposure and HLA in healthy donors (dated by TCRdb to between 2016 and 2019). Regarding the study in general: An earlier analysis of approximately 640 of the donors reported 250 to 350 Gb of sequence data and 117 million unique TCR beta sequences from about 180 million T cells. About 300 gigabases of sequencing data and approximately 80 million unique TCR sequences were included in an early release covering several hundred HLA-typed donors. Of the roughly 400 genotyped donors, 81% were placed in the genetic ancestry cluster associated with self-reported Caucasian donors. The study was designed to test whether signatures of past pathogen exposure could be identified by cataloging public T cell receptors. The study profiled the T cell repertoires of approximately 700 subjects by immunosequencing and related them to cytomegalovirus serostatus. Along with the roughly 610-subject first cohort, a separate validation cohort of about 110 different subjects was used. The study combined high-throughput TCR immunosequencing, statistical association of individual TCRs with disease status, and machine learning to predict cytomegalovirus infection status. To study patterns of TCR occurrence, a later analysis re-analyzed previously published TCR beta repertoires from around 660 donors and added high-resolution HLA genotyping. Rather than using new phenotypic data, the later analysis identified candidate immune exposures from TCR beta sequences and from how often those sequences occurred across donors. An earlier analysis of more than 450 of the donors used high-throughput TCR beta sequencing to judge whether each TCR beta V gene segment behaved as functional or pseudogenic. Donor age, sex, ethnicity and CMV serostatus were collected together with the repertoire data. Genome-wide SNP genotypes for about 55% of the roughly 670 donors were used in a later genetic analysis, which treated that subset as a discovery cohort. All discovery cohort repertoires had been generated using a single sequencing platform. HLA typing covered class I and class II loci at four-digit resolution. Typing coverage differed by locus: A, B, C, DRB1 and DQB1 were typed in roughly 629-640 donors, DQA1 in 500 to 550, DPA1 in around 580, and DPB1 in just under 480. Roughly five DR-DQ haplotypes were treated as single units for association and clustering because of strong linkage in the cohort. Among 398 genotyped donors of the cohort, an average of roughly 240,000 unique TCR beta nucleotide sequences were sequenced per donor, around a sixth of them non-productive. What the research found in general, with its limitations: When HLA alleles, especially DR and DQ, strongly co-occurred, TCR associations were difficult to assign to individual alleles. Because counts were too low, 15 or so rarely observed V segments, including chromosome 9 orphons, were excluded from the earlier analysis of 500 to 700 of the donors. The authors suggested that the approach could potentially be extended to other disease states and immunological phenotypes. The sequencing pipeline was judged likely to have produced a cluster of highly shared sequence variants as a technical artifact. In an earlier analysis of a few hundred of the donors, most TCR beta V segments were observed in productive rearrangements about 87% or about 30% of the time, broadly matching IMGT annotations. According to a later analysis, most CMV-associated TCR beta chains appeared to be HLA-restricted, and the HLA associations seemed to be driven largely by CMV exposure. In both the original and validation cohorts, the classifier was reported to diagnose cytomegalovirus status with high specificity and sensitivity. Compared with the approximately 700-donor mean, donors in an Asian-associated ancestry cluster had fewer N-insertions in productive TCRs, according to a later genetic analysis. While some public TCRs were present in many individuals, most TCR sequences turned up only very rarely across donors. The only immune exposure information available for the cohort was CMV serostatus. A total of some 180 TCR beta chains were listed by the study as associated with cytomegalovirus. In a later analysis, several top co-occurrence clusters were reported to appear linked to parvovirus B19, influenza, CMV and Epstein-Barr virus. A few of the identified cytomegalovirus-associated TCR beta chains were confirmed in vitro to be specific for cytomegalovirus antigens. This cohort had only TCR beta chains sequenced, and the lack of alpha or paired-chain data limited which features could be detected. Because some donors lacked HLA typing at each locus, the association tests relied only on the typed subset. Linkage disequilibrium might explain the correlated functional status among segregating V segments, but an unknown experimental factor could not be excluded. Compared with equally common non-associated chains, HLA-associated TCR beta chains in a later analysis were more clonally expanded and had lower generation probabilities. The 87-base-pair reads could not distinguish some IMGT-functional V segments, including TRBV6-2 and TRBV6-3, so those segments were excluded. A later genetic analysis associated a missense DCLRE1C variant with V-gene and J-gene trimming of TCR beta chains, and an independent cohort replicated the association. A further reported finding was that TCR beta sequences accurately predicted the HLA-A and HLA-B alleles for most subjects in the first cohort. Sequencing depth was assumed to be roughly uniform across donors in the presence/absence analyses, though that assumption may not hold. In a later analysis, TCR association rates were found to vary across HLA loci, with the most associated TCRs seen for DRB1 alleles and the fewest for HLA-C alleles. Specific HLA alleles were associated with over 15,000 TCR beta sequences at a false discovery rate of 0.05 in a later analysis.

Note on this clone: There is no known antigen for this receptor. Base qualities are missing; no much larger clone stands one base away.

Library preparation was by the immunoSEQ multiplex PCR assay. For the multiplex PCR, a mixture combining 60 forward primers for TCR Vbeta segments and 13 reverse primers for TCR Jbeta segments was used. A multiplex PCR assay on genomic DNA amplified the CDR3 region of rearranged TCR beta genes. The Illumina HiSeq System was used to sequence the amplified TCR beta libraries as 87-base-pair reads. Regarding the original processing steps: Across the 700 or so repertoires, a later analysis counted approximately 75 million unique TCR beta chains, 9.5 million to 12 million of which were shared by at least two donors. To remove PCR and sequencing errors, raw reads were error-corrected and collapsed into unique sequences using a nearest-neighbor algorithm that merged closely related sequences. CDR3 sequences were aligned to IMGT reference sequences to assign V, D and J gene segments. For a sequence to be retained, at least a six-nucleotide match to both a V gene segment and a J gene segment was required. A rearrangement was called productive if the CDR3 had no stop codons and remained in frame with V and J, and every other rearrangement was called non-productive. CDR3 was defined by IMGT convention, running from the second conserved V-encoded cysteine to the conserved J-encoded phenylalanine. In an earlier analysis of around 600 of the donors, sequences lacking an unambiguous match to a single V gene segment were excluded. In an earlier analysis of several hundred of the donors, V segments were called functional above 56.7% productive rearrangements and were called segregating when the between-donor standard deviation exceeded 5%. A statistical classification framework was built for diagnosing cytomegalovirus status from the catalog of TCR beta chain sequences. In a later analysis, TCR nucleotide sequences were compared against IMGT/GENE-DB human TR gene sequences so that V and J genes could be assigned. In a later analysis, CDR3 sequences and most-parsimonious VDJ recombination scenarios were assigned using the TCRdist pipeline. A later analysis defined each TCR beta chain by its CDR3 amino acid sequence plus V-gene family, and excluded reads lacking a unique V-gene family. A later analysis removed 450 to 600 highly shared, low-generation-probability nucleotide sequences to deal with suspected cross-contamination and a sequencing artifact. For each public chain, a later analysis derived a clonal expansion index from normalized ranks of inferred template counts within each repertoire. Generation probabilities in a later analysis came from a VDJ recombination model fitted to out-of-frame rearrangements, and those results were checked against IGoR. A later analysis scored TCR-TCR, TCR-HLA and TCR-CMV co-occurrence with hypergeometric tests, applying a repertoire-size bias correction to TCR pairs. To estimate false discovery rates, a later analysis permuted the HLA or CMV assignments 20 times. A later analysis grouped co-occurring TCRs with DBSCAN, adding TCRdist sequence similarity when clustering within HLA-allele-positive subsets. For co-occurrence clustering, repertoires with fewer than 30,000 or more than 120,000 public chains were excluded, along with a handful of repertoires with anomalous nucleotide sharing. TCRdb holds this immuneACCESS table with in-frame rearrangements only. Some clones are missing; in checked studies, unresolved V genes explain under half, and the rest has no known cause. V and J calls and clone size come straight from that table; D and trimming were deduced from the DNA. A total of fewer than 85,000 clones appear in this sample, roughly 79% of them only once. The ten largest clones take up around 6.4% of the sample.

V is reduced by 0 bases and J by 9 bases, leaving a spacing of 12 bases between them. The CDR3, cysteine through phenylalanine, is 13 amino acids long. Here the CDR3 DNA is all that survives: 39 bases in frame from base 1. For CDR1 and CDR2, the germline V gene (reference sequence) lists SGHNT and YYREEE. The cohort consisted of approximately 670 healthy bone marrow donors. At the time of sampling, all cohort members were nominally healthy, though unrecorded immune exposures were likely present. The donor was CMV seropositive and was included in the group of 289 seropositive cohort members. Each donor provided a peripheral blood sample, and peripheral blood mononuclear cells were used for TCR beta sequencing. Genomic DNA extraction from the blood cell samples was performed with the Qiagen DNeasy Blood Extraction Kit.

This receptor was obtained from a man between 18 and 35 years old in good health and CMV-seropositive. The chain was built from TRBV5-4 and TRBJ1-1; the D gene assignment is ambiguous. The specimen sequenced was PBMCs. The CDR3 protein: CASSLGGPTQAFF. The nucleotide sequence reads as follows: TGTGCCAGCAGCTTGGGAGGTCCAACCCAAGCTTTCTTT. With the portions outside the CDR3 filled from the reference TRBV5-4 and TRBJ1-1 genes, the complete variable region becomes ETGVTQSPTHLIKTRGQQVTLRCSSQSGHNTVSWYQQALGQGPQFIFQYYREEENGRGNFPPRFSGLQFPNYSSELNVNALELDDSALYLCASSLGGPTQAFFGQGTRLTVV.